This TCR beta chain was profiled in a study of blood T cell repertoires in COVID-19. Across the study: Sites in the United States, Italy and Spain provided acute and convalescent COVID-19 samples.

Losses at the gene ends were 5 bases for V and 6 bases for J; bases not matched to a gene: 13. CDR3 length: 17 amino acids. CDR1 and CDR2 from the germline V gene are MDHEN and SYDVKM. Per the authors' pipeline: Researchers report that nucleated cell counts were estimated from reference gene primer amplification. Measured with immunoSEQ multiplex PCR; TCRdb has only the in-frame clones, and not every one. That table furnishes V, J and clone size, whereas the DNA furnished D and trimming. The sample includes fewer than 250,000 clones, approximately 90% seen only once; the top ten take under 14%. This chain connects TRBV28 to TRBJ1-6; TRBD1 matches at 7 bases. The TCR was taken from a man aged 30-40 years who had recovered from COVID-19. Sequencing input: PBMCs or T cells enriched from blood (not recorded which). The CDR3 protein is CASSTKGAVTLNSPLHF. The CDR3 DNA reads TGTGCCAGCAGTACGAAGGGGGCCGTGACCCTTAATTCACCCCTCCACTTT.